Each of the 22 T cell receptor beta chains below was sequenced from the same sample in a study of spatial heterogeneity in lung cancer. Sample time point: sample taken at primary tumor resection. Whole RNA obtained from tumor, nontumor lung or frozen PBMC underwent sequencing without sorting. From the 5' RACE reads, TCRdb called clonotypes with MiXCR, one entry per CDR3 protein. The sample consists of tens of thousands of distinct CDR3 sequences, roughly an eighth of them appearing once. Sequenced here: PBMCs, sampled at surgery. The origin of the receptors is a male donor with early-stage non-small cell lung cancer.

The chain is built from TRBV6-2 or TRBV6-3 and TRBJ2-7, with 14 bases aligning to TRBD2. V dropped 6 bases and J dropped 4; count of bases not matched to a gene: 8. Looked up from germline, CDR1 is MNHEY and CDR2 is SVGEGT. The CDR3 runs to 16 residues. The CDR3: CASRAGTSGRLYEQYF. The CDR3 DNA reads TGTGCCAGCAGAGCCGGGACTAGCGGGAGACTTTACGAGCAGTACTTC.

This clonotype was counted at least ten times. This rearrangement joins TRBV5-6 to TRBJ1-5; D is undetermined. The CDR3 has 16 residues. The germline gives CDR1 SGHDT, CDR2 YYEEEE. Trimming removed 3 bases at V and 0 bases at J, with 13 bases between. The CDR3 DNA sequence: TGTGCCAGCAGCTCCGGGTCGCTTTCTAGCAATCAGCCCCAGCATTTT. This encodes CASSSGSLSSNQPQHF.

The chain links TRBV5-1 to TRBJ1-1; TRBD1 might be the D (5 bases). This CDR3 has 15 residues. V lost 1 base, J lost 4 bases, and 14 bases lay in between. The germline V gene encodes CDR1 SGHRS and CDR2 YFSETQ. The CDR3 bases are TGCGCCAGCAGCTTGCAGGGATTGGGGGGCACTGAAGCTTTCTTT. It is translated as CASSLQGLGGTEAFF.

This clonotype was observed once. A much larger clone lies one base from this, so it may be a read error. V is TRBV4-2 and J is TRBJ2-7, with a possible D match to TRBD2 (5 bases). CDR1 and CDR2 from the germline V gene are LGHNA and YNFKEQ. V lost 3 bases and J 7 bases, leaving 13 bases between the germline ends. The length of the CDR3 is 13 residues. CDR3 in amino acids: CASSHSTSGEQYF. DNA of the CDR3: TGTGCCAGCAGCCATAGTACTTCGGGGGAGCAGTACTTC.

This clonotype has at least ten counts. V is TRBV11-2 and J is TRBJ2-5, with a possible D match to TRBD2 (5 bases). Germline CDR1 is SGHAT and CDR2 is FQNNGV. There are 13 residues in the CDR3. Between the trimmed V and J ends, which lost 5 bases and 1 base, there was a span of 8 bases. The CDR3 DNA reads as TGTGCCAGCAGCCGAGGGAGCCAAGAGACCCAGTACTTC. It yields the protein CASSRGSQETQYF.

The rearrangement links TRBV3-1 to TRBJ2-7; 7 bases are a match to TRBD2. The V segment lost 3 bases and the J segment 5 bases; nucleotides outside the gene matches: 7. The germline gives CDR1 LGHDT, CDR2 YNNKEL (reference sequence). The CDR3 runs to 14 residues. The DNA for the CDR3 is TGTGCCAGCAGCCACACCGGCGGGGGTGACGAGCAGTACTTC. Its translation is CASSHTGGGDEQYF.

The chain joins TRBV27 to TRBJ2-1; no clear D. The germline V gene has CDR1 MNHEY and CDR2 SMNVEV (reference sequence). The CDR3 has 13 amino acids. V shed 6 bases and J shed 8 bases, with 14 bases lying between them. DNA of the CDR3: TGTGCCAGCAGCCCATCATCTGGCTATGAGCAGTTCTTC. This gives the protein CASSPSSGYEQFF.

The CDR3 coding sequence is TGTGCCAGCACCGACAGGGCTGGGAAAGATGAAAAACTGTTTTTT. Its translation is CASTDRAGKDEKLFF. This chain joins TRBV13 and TRBJ1-4; 7 bases line up with TRBD1. This CDR3 has 15 residues. Germline-derived CDR1 and CDR2 are PRHDT and FYEKMQ (reference sequence). V lost 7 bases, J lost 6 bases, and 11 bases stayed unmatched.

This clonotype was seen repeatedly, ten times or more. In DNA form, the CDR3 reads TGTGCCAGCAGTTCCGATAACTATGGCTACACCTTC. Its translation: CASSSDNYGYTF. The chain has TRBV6-2 or TRBV6-3 and TRBJ1-2; D gene uncertain. This CDR3 contains 12 residues. Germline V gene sequence: CDR1 MNHEY, CDR2 SVGEGT. V lost 4 bases, J lost 1 base, and 4 bases lay in between.

Many counts were recorded for this clonotype. The rearrangement uses TRBV7-9 and TRBJ2-7, with D perhaps TRBD1 (6 bases). Looked up from germline, CDR1 is SEHNR and CDR2 is FQNEAQ (reference sequence). V lost 7 bases, J lost 6 bases, and 25 bases lay in between. The length of the CDR3 is 16 residues. As DNA, the CDR3 is TGTGCCAGCAACCCGGGTGGGCAGGGGCCCATGGGCGAGCAGTACTTC. It yields the protein CASNPGGQGPMGEQYF. Full variable domain (rest looked up from reference TRBV7-9 and TRBJ2-7): DTGVSQNPRHKITKRGQNVTFRCDPISEHNRLYWYRQTLGQGPEFLTYFQNEAQLEKSRLLSDRFSAERPKGSFSTLEIQRTEQGDSAMYLCASNPGGQGPMGEQYFGPGTRLTVT.

This clonotype was counted only a few times. The V and J genes are TRBV7-6 and TRBJ2-1, with TRBD2 identical over 8 bases. From germline, CDR1 is SGHVS and CDR2 FNYEAQ. CDR3 length: 16 residues. V gave up 6 bases and J gave up 0 bases; unmatched junction bases: 7. The CDR3 nucleotides are TGTGCCAGCAGTCCTATAGCGGGGAGCTCCTACAATGAGCAGTTCTTC. The encoded protein is CASSPIAGSSYNEQFF.

This clonotype was observed many times. The J gene is TRBJ1-4, the V gene TRBV5-4; D not certain. The CDR3 consists of 14 residues. Germline V CDR1 and CDR2: SGHNT, YYREEE (reference sequence). Deletions cut 0 bases from V and 4 bases from J, with 7 bases between. The CDR3 coding sequence is TGTGCCAGCAGCTTGGCCGGCTTTAATGAAAAACTGTTTTTT. Protein: CASSLAGFNEKLFF.

This sequence joins TRBV11-2 and TRBJ1-5; D is unresolved. The length of the CDR3 is 12 residues. Trimming removed 0 bases from V and 7 bases from J, with 4 bases in between. Germline-derived CDR1 and CDR2 are SGHAT and FQNNGV. The CDR3 is CASSLDHQPQHF. The CDR3 nucleotides are TGTGCCAGCAGCTTAGATCACCAGCCCCAGCATTTT.

This clonotype was counted many times. This chain links TRBV5-5 with TRBJ1-2; D unclear. Trimming took off 0 bases at V and 4 bases at J, with 10 bases between the two ends. This CDR3 comprises 14 residues. CDR1 is SGHKS and CDR2 is YYEKEE in the germline V gene (reference sequence). CDR3 bases: TGTGCCAGCAGCTTGGAGCCAGCCCTCTATGGCTACACCTTC. This gives the protein CASSLEPALYGYTF.

This clonotype was recorded once. Germline and junction disagree at one end, which may indicate a read error. The CDR3 nucleotides are TGTGTCAGCAGACGGACTAGCGGCTGGGGAGAGACCCAGTACTTC. Its protein product is CVSRRTSGWGETQYF. The V gene is TRBV2, the J gene TRBJ2-5, with 10 bases lining up with TRBD2. This CDR3 region has 15 residues. The germline V gene has CDR1 SNHLY and CDR2 FYNNEI.

J is TRBJ2-7 and V is TRBV7-2, with D tentatively TRBD2 (6 bases). Trimming took 5 bases from V and 4 from J, leaving 18 bases between them. The CDR3 runs to 15 residues. Looked up from germline, CDR1 is SGHTA and CDR2 is FQGNSA. CDR3 loop: CASSADGGLGYEQYF. The CDR3 DNA reads as TGTGCCAGCAGCGCGGATGGGGGACTTGGTTACGAGCAGTACTTC.

The CDR3 DNA follows: TGTGCCAGCAGCTTAAGTTTCGGGAACATTCAGTACTTC. It is translated as CASSLSFGNIQYF. The J gene is TRBJ2-4, the V gene TRBV7-6; the D is unclear. The germline CDR1 and CDR2 sequences are SGHVS and FNYEAQ. The CDR3 totals 13 residues. V lost 2 bases, J lost 7 bases, and 9 bases lay in between.

The chain joins TRBV20-1 to TRBJ2-7; D not resolved. Trimming removed 3 bases from V and 1 base from J, with 7 bases in between. CDR3 length: 12 residues. CDR1 and CDR2 from the germline V gene are DFQATT and SNEGSKA (reference sequence). The CDR3 nucleotides read TGCAGTGCTAGGGGCAGATCCTACGAGCAGTACTTC. Translating it yields CSARGRSYEQYF.

Of note for this clonotype: With a much larger clone just one base away, this may be a read error. This chain joins TRBV6-2 or TRBV6-3 and TRBJ2-1, with 13 bases identical to TRBD2. The length of the CDR3 is 16 residues. With V trimmed by 5 bases and J by 8 bases, 9 bases remained unmatched. Germline CDR1 reads MNHEY; CDR2 reads SVGEGT. As DNA, the CDR3 is TGTGCCAGCAGTGTCTCCGGGACTAGCGGGAAGGATGAGCAGTTCTTC. This codes for CASSVSGTSGKDEQFF.

The gene calls are TRBV2 and TRBJ1-5; no clear D. The length of the CDR3 is 13 residues. From germline, CDR1 is SNHLY and CDR2 FYNNEI. Trimming stripped 3 bases from V and 6 bases from J, with 9 bases between. The chain's CDR3 is CASSEQEGQPQHF. The CDR3 nucleotides are TGTGCCAGCAGTGAGCAGGAAGGTCAGCCCCAGCATTTT.

This clonotype showed up many times. Mismatch with germline at one junction end may stem from a read error. The chain employs TRBV2 and TRBJ2-7, with D maybe TRBD2 (5 bases). The CDR3 has 12 residues. The V gene's germline CDR1 is SNHLY and CDR2 FYNNEI. CDR3 in amino acids: CASRTDSHEQYF. The CDR3 DNA follows: TGTGCCAGCAGGACGGACTCCCACGAGCAGTACTTC.

The chain joins TRBV5-1 to TRBJ2-7; a possible D gene is TRBD2 (5 bases). Trimming cost V 4 bases and J 4 bases, with 15 bases left between them. This CDR3 region has 14 residues. Per germline, CDR1 SGHRS and CDR2 YFSETQ. As DNA, the CDR3 is TGCGCCAGCAGCATGGACCGGCGGGCGTACGAGCAGTACTTC. This translates into CASSMDRRAYEQYF.